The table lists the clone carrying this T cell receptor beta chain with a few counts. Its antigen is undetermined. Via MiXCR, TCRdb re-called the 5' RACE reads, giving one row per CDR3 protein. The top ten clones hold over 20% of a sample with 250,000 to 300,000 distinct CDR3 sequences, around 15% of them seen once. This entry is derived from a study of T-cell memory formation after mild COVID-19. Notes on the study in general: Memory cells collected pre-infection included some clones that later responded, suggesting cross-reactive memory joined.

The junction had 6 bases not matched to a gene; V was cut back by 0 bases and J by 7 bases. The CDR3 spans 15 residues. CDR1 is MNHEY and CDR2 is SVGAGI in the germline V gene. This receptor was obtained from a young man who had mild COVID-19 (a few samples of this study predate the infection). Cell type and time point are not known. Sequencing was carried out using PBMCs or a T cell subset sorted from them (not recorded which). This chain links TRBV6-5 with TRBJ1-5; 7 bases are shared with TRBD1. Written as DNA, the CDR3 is TGTGCCAGCAGTTACTCGACAGGGCCGGGGCAGCCCCAGCATTTT. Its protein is CASSYSTGPGQPQHF.